This TCR beta chain emerged from a study of identical twins. Study findings and constraints: Within twin pairs, the out-of-frame alpha sequences they shared showed excess low generation probability.

The count of this clonotype is one. Its specificity is unknown. cDNA carried unique molecular identifiers, and a universal primer site was added by template switching. In TCRdb, the 5' RACE reads were re-called with MiXCR into one record per CDR3 protein. In the table there are a few hundred thousand distinct CDR3 sequences, about 18% of which are singletons. CDR3 length: 15 residues. Trimming removed 4 bases from V and 8 bases from J, with 19 bases in between. The germline gives CDR1 SGHRS, CDR2 YFSETQ. The sequence came from a man aged 45-65 years in good health. The V and J genes are TRBV5-1 and TRBJ2-1, with D perhaps TRBD1 or TRBD2 (6 bases each). Sequencing input: naive T cells sorted from blood. The CDR3 DNA is TGCGCCAGCAGCCCCGGGGGCAACCGGTTCCATGAGCAGTTCTTC. This gives the protein CASSPGGNRFHEQFF.